This T cell receptor beta chain was identified in a study of blood T cell repertoires in COVID-19 (dated by TCRdb to 2018 to 2020). Describing the broader study: The collaborator samples originated in the United States, Italy and Spain and spanned the acute and convalescent phases of COVID-19. The material from the prospective study consisted of cDNA or gDNA derived from T cells, B-cell-depleted T cells, or PBMCs. The dataset comprised deeply sampled blood TCRbeta repertoires from subjects exposed to, actively infected with, or recovered from COVID-19. The repertoires were released in a freely available public database meant as a resource for research on the immune response to SARS-CoV-2. The samples were drawn from two sources: the first 160 participants of the ongoing ImmuneRACE study, and 1,000 to 1,500 subjects contributed by 6 global collaborators. Nearly every sample came with metadata listing a de-identified subject ID, COVID-19 status, age in years and sex. Where HLA class I and class II types were available, the types were taken from metadata supplied by the sample provider, not from assay-based typing. What the work shows at the level of the full study, not this receptor alone: The amount of clinical and demographic metadata varied by source and participant and was provided uncurated.

V and J lose 1 base and 6 bases, and a span of 6 bases separates them. The CDR3, cysteine through phenylalanine, is 12 amino acids long. Just CDR3 DNA is preserved here, 36 bases in frame from base 1. Taken from the germline V gene, the CDR1 and CDR2 loops are MNHEY and SVGAGI. TCRbeta CDR3 regions were amplified from genomic DNA by means of the immunoSEQ Assay, a bias-controlled multiplex PCR. In the source study's methods: Within the assay, amplification of reference gene primers was used to estimate how many nucleated cells each sample contained. To quantify the absolute abundance of each unique TCRbeta CDR3 rearrangement, sequence reads were collapsed and filtered. For each sample, productive Simpson clonality was calculated by taking the square root of Simpson's diversity index across productive rearrangements. This is the immuneACCESS table as TCRdb keeps it, with only in-frame sequences that have V and J called. A part of the clones is gone; compared with another copy, unresolved V genes explain less than half, and the rest is unexplained. Clonal size and the V and J genes are those of that table, whereas D and trimming came from the DNA. The sample table records about 200,000 clones; around 79% of these occur just once. Approximately 5.9% of the sample comes from the top ten.

Notes on this clone: Its antigen has not been determined. No qualities accompany the bases; no much larger clone lies one base away.

One collaborating source in Seattle enrolled patients while the patients were actively infected and followed the patients over time throughout the course of disease. The collaborating institutions used their own protocols to collect whole blood in K2EDTA tubes. For TCRbeta analysis, collaborators shipped samples in one of three forms: frozen whole blood, isolated PBMCs, or DNA extracted from either of those sample types. This TCR came from a woman aged 40-49 years with COVID-19, enrolled during active disease. Material for sequencing was peripheral blood. The chain is made from TRBV6-5 and TRBJ2-5; a confident D gene designation cannot be given. In nucleotide form, the sequence is TGTGCCAGCAGTTACTACAGTAAGACCCAGTACTTC. Its coded protein is CASSYYSKTQYF.